The 32 T cell receptor beta chains presented below share a single source sample, sequenced in a study of T cell changes during pregnancy in multiple sclerosis. Clones were read by immunoSEQ multiplex PCR, and TCRdb kept only the in-frame ones, dropping some. The sample records approximately 100,000 clones, around 90% being singletons. The specimen was peripheral blood, collected before pregnancy. The receptors here all came from a female donor with multiple sclerosis, enrolled in a pregnancy study.

This rearrangement joins TRBV28 to TRBJ2-7; TRBD1 matches at 10 bases. J lost 0 bases, V lost 6 bases, and 5 bases had no gene match. CDR1 and CDR2 (germline): MDHEN, SYDVKM. The length of the CDR3 is 15 residues. CDR3 nucleotides: TGTGCCAGCAGAACGGGGACAGGGGCCTCCTACGAGCAGTACTTC. Translating gives CASRTGTGASYEQYF. Full variable domain (rest looked up from reference TRBV28 and TRBJ2-7): DVKVTQSSRYLVKRTGEKVFLECVQDMDHENMFWYRQDPGLGLRLIYFSYDVKMKEKGDIPEGYSVSREKKERFSLILESASTNQTSMYLCASRTGTGASYEQYFGPGTRLTVT.

V and J are TRBV19 and TRBJ1-2; D is uncertain. The germline gives CDR1 LNHDA, CDR2 SQIVND (reference sequence). The V gene lost 2 bases and the J gene lost 2 bases, with 12 bases spanning the gap. The CDR3 is made up of 15 amino acids. The CDR3 loop reads CASSIPGIVNYGYTF. The CDR3 nucleotides are TGTGCCAGTAGTATACCCGGGATCGTGAACTATGGCTACACCTTC.

V usage is TRBV5-4 and J usage is TRBJ2-2; D remains unclear. Per germline, CDR1 SGHNT and CDR2 YYREEE (reference sequence). The V end lost 4 bases, the J end lost 7 bases, and 8 bases lay between the germline ends. The CDR3 has 12 residues. This CDR3 reads CASSGVSGELFF. As DNA, the CDR3 is TGTGCCAGCAGCGGAGTGAGCGGGGAGCTGTTTTTT.

This chain connects TRBV29-1 to TRBJ1-2, with 7 positions matching TRBD1. CDR3 length: 13 amino acids. After removal of 5 bases from V and 4 bases from J, the junction contained 7 bases not matched to a gene. Germline CDR1 and CDR2: SQVTM and ANQGSEA. CDR3 in DNA: TGCAGCGTTCGGACAGGTGGGCTCTATGGCTACACCTTC. Amino acids: CSVRTGGLYGYTF. The variable domain in full, completed from reference TRBV29-1 and TRBJ1-2, reads SAVISQKPSRDICQRGTSLTIQCQVDSQVTMMFWYRQQPGQSLTLIATANQGSEATYESGFVIDKFPISRPNLTFSTLTVSNMSPEDSSIYLCSVRTGGLYGYTFGSGTRLTVV.

The chain employs TRBV25-1 and TRBJ2-1; 7 nucleotides align to TRBD2. CDR3 size: 14 residues. The junction had 3 bases not matched to a gene; V was cut back by 5 bases and J by 2 bases. Germline values: CDR1 MGHDK, CDR2 SYGVNS. The CDR3 DNA reads as TGTGCCAGCAGTCGCAGCGGGGCCTACAATGAGCAGTTCTTC. It yields the protein CASSRSGAYNEQFF. Combining the CDR3 with reference TRBV25-1 and TRBJ2-1 gives the whole variable domain EADIYQTPRYLVIGTGKKITLECSQTMGHDKMYWYQQDPGMELHLIHYSYGVNSTEKGDLSSESTVSRIRTEHFPLTLESARPSHTSQYLCASSRSGAYNEQFFGPGTRLTVL.

This sequence joins TRBV7-2 and TRBJ1-2; D gene uncertain. Trimming took 5 bases from V and 0 from J, leaving 13 bases between them. The germline gives CDR1 SGHTA, CDR2 FQGNSA. The CDR3 is 15 amino acids. The CDR3 spells CASSPGGIPNYGYTF. The CDR3 nucleotides are TGTGCCAGCAGCCCCGGAGGAATCCCTAACTATGGCTACACCTTC. The full variable domain, its missing parts supplied by reference TRBV7-2 and TRBJ1-2, is GAGVSQSPSNKVTEKGKDVELRCDPISGHTALYWYRQSLGQGLEFLIYFQGNSAPDKSGLPSDRFSAERTGGSVSTLTIQRTQQEDSAVYLCASSPGGIPNYGYTFGSGTRLTVV.

V usage is TRBV11-3 and J usage is TRBJ2-1; a weak D match, TRBD1 (6 bases). Trimming removed 4 bases at V and 0 bases at J, with 13 bases between. Germline CDR1 reads SGHNT; CDR2 reads YENEEA. This CDR3 is 16 amino acids long. The DNA for the CDR3 is TGTGCCAGCAGCTCTCGGACAGCTCGCTCCTACAATGAGCAGTTCTTC. This gives the protein CASSSRTARSYNEQFF.

The rearrangement joins TRBV7-2 to TRBJ1-3, with unresolved D. This CDR3 has 13 amino acids. Germline-derived CDR1 and CDR2 are SGHTA and FQGNSA. V was trimmed by 2 bases and J by 0 bases, leaving 2 bases between them. This CDR3 reads CASSLYSGNTIYF. CDR3 DNA: TGTGCCAGCAGCTTATACTCTGGAAACACCATATATTTT.

The rearrangement links TRBV10-3 to TRBJ2-5; 10 bases map to TRBD1. CDR1 and CDR2 (germline): ENHRY, SYGVKD. The CDR3 consists of 19 residues. V lost 5 bases to trimming and J lost 5 bases; unmatched junction nucleotides: 20. CDR3 sequence reads: CAISPKFKAGTGVGETQYF. The CDR3 bases are TGTGCCATCAGTCCCAAATTTAAAGCCGGGACAGGGGTCGGGGAGACCCAGTACTTC.

The chain uses TRBV30 and TRBJ1-2, with D possibly being TRBD1 (5 bases). The germline V gene encodes CDR1 GTSNPN and CDR2 SVGIG (reference sequence). The CDR3 is 12 amino acids. The germline V and J ends were trimmed by 3 bases and 7 bases, with 12 bases remaining between them. CDR3 protein: CAWRERGGGYTF. CDR3 DNA sequence: TGTGCCTGGAGGGAACGGGGGGGTGGCTACACCTTC.

This clone came up once. V usage is TRBV10-2 and J usage is TRBJ2-7, with no clear D. In germline, CDR1 is WSHSY, CDR2 SAAADI. CDR3 length equals 13 residues. Trimming left V 8 bases short and J 2 bases short, with 13 bases between. This chain's CDR3 is CASSVFKPYEQYF. The CDR3 bases are TGCGCCAGCTCTGTGTTCAAGCCCTACGAGCAGTACTTC.

The V call is TRBV5-1, the J call TRBJ2-7; D is undetermined. The CDR3 consists of 13 residues. V dropped 2 bases and J dropped 3 bases, with 9 bases sitting between them. Per the germline V gene, CDR1 is SGHRS and CDR2 is YFSETQ. This CDR3 is CASSFEVGYEQYF. The CDR3 DNA sequence: TGCGCCAGCAGCTTTGAGGTAGGCTACGAGCAGTACTTC.

This clone has just one count. This rearrangement joins TRBV27 to TRBJ2-7; TRBD2 aligns across 11 bases. CDR3 length: 16 residues. Losses at the gene ends were 6 bases for V and 6 bases for J; bases not matched to a gene: 13. The germline gives CDR1 MNHEY, CDR2 SMNVEV (reference sequence). The CDR3 nucleotides are TGTGCCAGCAGCCAACTTGGACTAGCGGGCAGGGGCGAGCAGTACTTC. Its translation is CASSQLGLAGRGEQYF.

The rearrangement joins TRBV18 to TRBJ2-7; a weak D match, TRBD2 (7 bases). In germline, CDR1 is KGHSH, CDR2 LQKENI. This CDR3 spans 21 amino acids. V gave up 1 base and J gave up 5 bases, with 33 bases separating them. The CDR3 spells CASSPRRMEVLGGRLQHEQYF. The CDR3 nucleotides are TGTGCCAGCTCACCACGGCGGATGGAGGTTCTCGGGGGGCGCCTACAACACGAGCAGTACTTC.

This chain joins TRBV5-6 and TRBJ2-1, with 10 bases identical to TRBD1. The CDR3 has 14 amino acids. Germline V gene lookup returns CDR1 SGHDT and CDR2 YYEEEE. Unmatched junction bases numbered 3, after V lost 0 bases and J lost 9 bases. The DNA of the CDR3 is TGTGCCAGCAGCTTGGTCCGGACAGGGGGTGAGCAGTTCTTC. The encoded protein is CASSLVRTGGEQFF.

The rearrangement links TRBV7-9 to TRBJ2-3; D may be TRBD2 (6 bases). The V gene's germline CDR1 is SEHNR and CDR2 FQNEAQ (reference sequence). V was clipped by 10 bases and J by 0 bases, with 14 bases between them. CDR3 length: 14 residues. The CDR3 bases are TGTGCCACAGACCCGGGACTGAGCACAGATACGCAGTATTTT. Translation gives CATDPGLSTDTQYF.

The chain carries TRBV7-9 and TRBJ1-1, with TRBD1 identical over 8 bases. The CDR3 is 14 residues long. The V gene's germline CDR1 is SEHNR and CDR2 FQNEAQ (reference sequence). Trimming cost V 2 bases and J 6 bases; bases outside gene matches: 5. CDR3 loop: CASSLFSGGSEAFF. In DNA, the CDR3 is TGTGCCAGCAGCTTATTCTCAGGGGGCTCTGAAGCTTTCTTT.

The chain carries TRBV4-1 and TRBJ1-3, with D tentatively TRBD1 (5 bases). The V gene's germline CDR1 is MGHRA and CDR2 YSYEKL. This CDR3 is built from 15 residues. V lost 0 bases and J 2 bases, leaving 8 bases between the germline ends. The CDR3 reads CASSQDGRAGNTIYF. The CDR3 DNA sequence: TGCGCCAGCAGCCAAGATGGCAGGGCTGGAAACACCATATATTTT.

This clone appeared a single time. The genes are TRBV23-1 and TRBJ2-1; D ambiguous. TRBV23-1 is flagged as an ORF with uncertain function. The ends were cut back, 0 bases at V and 5 bases at J, with 14 bases in the middle. The CDR3 has 16 residues. The CDR3 sequence: CASSQSVSNPHNEQFF. The CDR3, as DNA: TGCGCCAGCAGTCAATCGGTCAGTAATCCTCACAATGAGCAGTTCTTC.

Only one count was recorded for this clone. The chain joins TRBV2 to TRBJ2-7; 8 bases are a match to TRBD2. The V and J ends lost 11 bases and 6 bases, in that order; junction bases with no gene match: 9. Germline lookup yields CDR1 SNHLY and CDR2 FYNNEI. CDR3 length equals 12 residues. The CDR3 protein is CAASGSYGEQYF. The CDR3 DNA follows: TGTGCCGCCAGCGGGAGCTATGGCGAGCAGTACTTC. Full variable domain (rest looked up from reference TRBV2 and TRBJ2-7): EPEVTQTPSHQVTQMGQEVILRCVPISNHLYFYWYRQILGQKVEFLVSFYNNEISEKSEIFDDQFSVERPDGSNFTLKIRSTKLEDSAMYFCAASGSYGEQYFGPGTRLTVT.

The rearrangement uses TRBV5-4 and TRBJ2-7; 11 nucleotides match TRBD2. Germline values: CDR1 SGHNT, CDR2 YYREEE (reference sequence). With 5 bases clipped from V and 5 bases from J, the junction kept 9 bases outside the gene matches. This CDR3 is built from 15 residues. The CDR3 region is CASRIAGGRVNEQYF. For the CDR3, the DNA is TGTGCCAGCAGGATAGCGGGGGGGAGGGTCAACGAGCAGTACTTC.

This clone was recorded only once. This chain joins TRBV18 and TRBJ2-3, with a possible D match to TRBD2 (5 bases). Trimming removed 2 bases at V and 2 bases at J, with 11 bases between. CDR1 is KGHSH and CDR2 is LQKENI in the germline V gene. The CDR3 totals 15 residues. CDR3: CASSPRSGTTDTQYF. The CDR3 bases are TGTGCCAGCTCACCAAGAAGCGGAACCACAGATACGCAGTATTTT.

This rearrangement joins TRBV2 to TRBJ2-5, with TRBD1 as a possible D gene (6 bases). Per germline, CDR1 SNHLY and CDR2 FYNNEI. Trimming pared 1 base from V and 5 bases from J, leaving 17 bases between. The CDR3 runs to 16 residues. CDR3 bases: TGTGCCAGCAGTGAAGGAGACAGGTTCGTCGCGGAGACCCAGTACTTC. As protein: CASSEGDRFVAETQYF.

The V call is TRBV27, the J call TRBJ2-7; possibly TRBD2 for D (6 bases). In germline, CDR1 is MNHEY, CDR2 SMNVEV (reference sequence). The CDR3 spans 15 residues. The ends were cut back, 7 bases at V and 6 bases at J, with 22 bases in the middle. The CDR3, as DNA: TGTGCCAGCAACGACACGCCACTACGGGGGATCGAGCAGTACTTC. It translates to CASNDTPLRGIEQYF.

J is TRBJ2-7 and V is TRBV19; 9 bases match TRBD2. The junction had 13 bases not matched to a gene; V was cut back by 8 bases and J by 2 bases. This CDR3 has 16 residues. The germline gives CDR1 LNHDA, CDR2 SQIVND (reference sequence). CDR3 in DNA: TGTGCCAGTGGGACTCTAGCGGGACAAAAAACCTACGAGCAGTACTTC. It encodes CASGTLAGQKTYEQYF.

The chain combines TRBV7-3 with TRBJ2-1; D unclear. Germline V lookup: CDR1 SGHTA, CDR2 FQGTGA. This CDR3 has 11 residues. V lost 5 bases, J lost 10 bases, and 9 bases lay in between. The CDR3 DNA sequence: TGTGCCAGCAGCCAAGGCGGAGAGCAGTTCTTC. Its protein is CASSQGGEQFF.

The chain links TRBV7-9 to TRBJ2-7, with D unclear. This CDR3 has 16 amino acids. Per germline, CDR1 SEHNR and CDR2 FQNEAQ (reference sequence). With 2 bases removed from V and 2 bases from J, the gap between germline ends came to 16 bases. The CDR3, as DNA: TGTGCCAGCAGCTTATATTGGCCAGGTAAAGCCTACGAGCAGTACTTC. Amino acids: CASSLYWPGKAYEQYF.

The genes are TRBV27 and TRBJ1-1; possible D gene TRBD1, 5 bases. CDR3 size: 14 residues. CDR1 is MNHEY, CDR2 SMNVEV, per germline (reference sequence). V was clipped by 8 bases and J by 11 bases, with 24 bases between them. In nucleotides, the CDR3 is TGTGCCAGCCGCCAGGGCTCTAGGGGCCTGGGGGCTTTCTTT. It specifies CASRQGSRGLGAFF.

Here the CDR3 DNA reads TGTGCCAGCAGCGGCGGACAGGACCGCTACGAGCAGTACTTC. Translation gives CASSGGQDRYEQYF. This chain uses TRBV7-3 with TRBJ2-7; 7 bases are a match to TRBD1. CDR3 length: 14 residues. Germline V lookup: CDR1 SGHTA, CDR2 FQGTGA. With 5 bases clipped from V and 3 bases from J, the junction kept 7 bases outside the gene matches.

J is TRBJ1-1 and V is TRBV2; D not resolved. Germline values: CDR1 SNHLY, CDR2 FYNNEI. The CDR3 has 12 amino acids. The V and J ends lost 2 bases and 4 bases respectively, with 5 bases between them. The CDR3 bases are TGTGCCAGCAGTGAAATCCGCACTGAAGCTTTCTTT. Translation gives CASSEIRTEAFF.

V and J are TRBV28 and TRBJ2-7; TRBD1 matches 9 bases. Germline V gene lookup returns CDR1 MDHEN and CDR2 SYDVKM. CDR3 length: 16 residues. Trimming took 2 bases from V and 3 from J; bases not matched to a gene: 8. This CDR3 is CASSLNIDRGNYEQYF. The CDR3 DNA sequence: TGTGCCAGCAGTTTAAACATAGACAGGGGGAACTACGAGCAGTACTTC.

The V call is TRBV18, the J call TRBJ1-6, with D maybe TRBD1 (6 bases). The V gene lost 5 bases and the J gene lost 0 bases, with 14 bases spanning the gap. Germline V gives CDR1 KGHSH, CDR2 LQKENI. This CDR3 is built from 17 residues. CDR3 sequence: CASSGDTISSYNSPLHF. DNA for the CDR3: TGTGCCAGCTCAGGGGACACCATAAGCTCCTATAATTCACCCCTCCACTTT.